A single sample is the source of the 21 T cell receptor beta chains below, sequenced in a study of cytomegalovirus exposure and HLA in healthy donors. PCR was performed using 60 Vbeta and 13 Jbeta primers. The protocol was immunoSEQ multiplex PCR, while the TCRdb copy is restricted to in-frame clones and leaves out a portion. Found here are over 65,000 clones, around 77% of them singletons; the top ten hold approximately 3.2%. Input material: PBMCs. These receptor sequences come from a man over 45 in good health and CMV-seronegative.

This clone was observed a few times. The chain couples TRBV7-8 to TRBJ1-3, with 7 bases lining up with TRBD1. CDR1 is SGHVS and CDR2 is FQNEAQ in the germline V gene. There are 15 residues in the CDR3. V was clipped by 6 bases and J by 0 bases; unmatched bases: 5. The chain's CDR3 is CASSYQGVSGNTIYF. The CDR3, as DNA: TGTGCCAGCAGTTACCAGGGGGTCTCTGGAAACACCATATATTTT.

The CDR3 loop reads CASSFDRAAAFF. The CDR3 DNA reads as TGTGCCAGCAGCTTCGACAGGGCGGCGGCTTTCTTT. J is TRBJ1-1 and V is TRBV7-9; TRBD1 aligns across 7 bases. Germline-derived CDR1 and CDR2 are SEHNR and FQNEAQ (reference sequence). This CDR3 has 12 amino acids. J gave up 11 bases and V 3 bases, and 6 bases lay outside the gene matches.

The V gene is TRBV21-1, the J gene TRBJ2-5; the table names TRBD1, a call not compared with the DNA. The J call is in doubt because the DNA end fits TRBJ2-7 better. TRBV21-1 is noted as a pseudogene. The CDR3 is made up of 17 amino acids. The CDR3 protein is CASSTIGDSFISYEQYF. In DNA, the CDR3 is TGTGCCAGCAGCACCATTGGGGACAGCTTTATCTCCTACGAGCAGTACTTC.

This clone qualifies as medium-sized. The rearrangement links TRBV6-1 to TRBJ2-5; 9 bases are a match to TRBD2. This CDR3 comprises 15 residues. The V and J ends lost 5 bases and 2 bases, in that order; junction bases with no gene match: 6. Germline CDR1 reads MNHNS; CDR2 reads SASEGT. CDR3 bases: TGTGCCAGCAGTACTCTAGCGGGGTCGCAAGAGACCCAGTACTTC. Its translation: CASSTLAGSQETQYF.

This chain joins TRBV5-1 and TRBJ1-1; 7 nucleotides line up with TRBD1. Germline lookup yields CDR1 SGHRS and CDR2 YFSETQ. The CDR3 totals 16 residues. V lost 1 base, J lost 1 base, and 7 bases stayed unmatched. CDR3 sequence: CASSLTGQRENTEAFF. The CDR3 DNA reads TGCGCCAGCAGCTTGACGGGACAGAGAGAGAACACTGAAGCTTTCTTT.

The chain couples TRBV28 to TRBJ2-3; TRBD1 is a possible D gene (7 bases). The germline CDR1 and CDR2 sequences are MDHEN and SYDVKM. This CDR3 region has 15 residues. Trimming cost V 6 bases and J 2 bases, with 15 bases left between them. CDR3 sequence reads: CASSSSGGITDTQYF. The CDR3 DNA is TGTGCCAGCAGCTCATCAGGGGGGATCACAGATACGCAGTATTTT.

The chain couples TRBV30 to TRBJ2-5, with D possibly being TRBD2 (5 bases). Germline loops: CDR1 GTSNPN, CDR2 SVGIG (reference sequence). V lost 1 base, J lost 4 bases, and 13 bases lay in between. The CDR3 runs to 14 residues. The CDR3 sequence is CAWSAVVAGETQYF. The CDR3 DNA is TGTGCCTGGAGTGCGGTGGTGGCGGGAGAGACCCAGTACTTC.

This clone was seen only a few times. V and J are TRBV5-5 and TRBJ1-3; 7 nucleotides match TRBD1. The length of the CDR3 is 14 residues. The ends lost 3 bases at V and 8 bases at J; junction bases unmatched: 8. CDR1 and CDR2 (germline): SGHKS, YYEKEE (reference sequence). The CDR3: CASSYGQVRHTIYF. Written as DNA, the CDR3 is TGTGCCAGCAGCTACGGACAGGTTCGACACACCATATATTTT.

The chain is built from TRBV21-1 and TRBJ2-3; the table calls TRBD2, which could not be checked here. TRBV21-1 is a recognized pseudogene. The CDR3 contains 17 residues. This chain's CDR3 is CASSKGYRGGWRDTQYF. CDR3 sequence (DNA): TGTGCCAGCAGCAAAGGATATCGGGGGGGCTGGAGAGATACGCAGTATTTT.

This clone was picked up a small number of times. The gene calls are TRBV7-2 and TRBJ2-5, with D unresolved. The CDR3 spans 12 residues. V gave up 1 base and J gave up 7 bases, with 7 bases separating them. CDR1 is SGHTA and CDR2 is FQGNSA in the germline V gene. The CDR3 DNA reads TGTGCCAGCAGCTTAGTCGTTTGGACCCAGTACTTC. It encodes CASSLVVWTQYF.

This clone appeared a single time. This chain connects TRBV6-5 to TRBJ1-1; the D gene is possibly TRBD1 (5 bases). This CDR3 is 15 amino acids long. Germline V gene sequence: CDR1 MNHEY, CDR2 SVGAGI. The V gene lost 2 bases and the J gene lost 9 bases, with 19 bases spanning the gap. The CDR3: CASSYQGPGVRKAFF. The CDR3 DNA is TGTGCCAGCAGTTACCAGGGACCGGGAGTTCGGAAAGCTTTCTTT.

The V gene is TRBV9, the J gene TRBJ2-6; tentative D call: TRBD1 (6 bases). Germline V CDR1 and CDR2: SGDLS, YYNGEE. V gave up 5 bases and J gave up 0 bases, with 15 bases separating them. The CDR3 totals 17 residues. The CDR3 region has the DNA TGTGCCAGCAGGGCTTCAGGGGCTTACTCTGGGGCCAACGTCCTGACTTTC. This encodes CASRASGAYSGANVLTF.

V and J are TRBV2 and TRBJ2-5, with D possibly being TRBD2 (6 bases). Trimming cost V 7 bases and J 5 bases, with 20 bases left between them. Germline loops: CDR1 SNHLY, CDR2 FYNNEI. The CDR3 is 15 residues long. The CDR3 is CASIRDGGLFETQYF. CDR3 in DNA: TGTGCCAGCATTCGGGACGGAGGGCTTTTTGAGACCCAGTACTTC.

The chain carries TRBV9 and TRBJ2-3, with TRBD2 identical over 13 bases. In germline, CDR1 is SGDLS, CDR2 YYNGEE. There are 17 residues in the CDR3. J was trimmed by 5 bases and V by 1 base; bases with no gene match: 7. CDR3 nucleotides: TGTGCCAGCAGCGTAAAAGTACTAGCGGGGGGGGTAGATACGCAGTATTTT. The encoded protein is CASSVKVLAGGVDTQYF.

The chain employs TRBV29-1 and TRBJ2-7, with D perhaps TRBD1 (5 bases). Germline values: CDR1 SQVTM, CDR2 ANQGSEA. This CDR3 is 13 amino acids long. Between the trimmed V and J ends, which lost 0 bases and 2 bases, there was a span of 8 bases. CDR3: CSVEDPGTYEQYF. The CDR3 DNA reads TGCAGCGTTGAAGACCCAGGGACCTACGAGCAGTACTTC.

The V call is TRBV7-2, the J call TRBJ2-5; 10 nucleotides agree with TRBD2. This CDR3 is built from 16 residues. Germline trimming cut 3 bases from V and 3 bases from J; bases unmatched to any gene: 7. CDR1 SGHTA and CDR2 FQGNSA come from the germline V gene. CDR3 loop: CASSLAGLAQKETQYF. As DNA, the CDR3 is TGTGCCAGCAGCTTGGCGGGACTAGCGCAGAAAGAGACCCAGTACTTC.

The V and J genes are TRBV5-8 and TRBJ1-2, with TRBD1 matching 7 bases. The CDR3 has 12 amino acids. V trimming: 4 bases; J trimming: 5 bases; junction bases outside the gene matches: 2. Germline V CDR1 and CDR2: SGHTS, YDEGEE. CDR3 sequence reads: CASSRTGYGYTF. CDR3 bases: TGTGCCAGCAGCCGGACAGGATATGGCTACACCTTC.

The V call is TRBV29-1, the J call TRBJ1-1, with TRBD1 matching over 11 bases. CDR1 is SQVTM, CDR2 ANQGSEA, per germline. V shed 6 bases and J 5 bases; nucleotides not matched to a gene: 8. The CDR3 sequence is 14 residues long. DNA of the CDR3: TGCAGCGTCGTCGGGGACAGGGGGAGTACTGAAGCTTTCTTT. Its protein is CSVVGDRGSTEAFF.

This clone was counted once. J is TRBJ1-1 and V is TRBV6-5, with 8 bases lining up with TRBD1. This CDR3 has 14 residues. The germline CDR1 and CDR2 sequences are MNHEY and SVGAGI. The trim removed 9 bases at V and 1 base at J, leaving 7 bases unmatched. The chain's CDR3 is CARRTGPKNTEAFF. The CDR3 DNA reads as TGTGCCAGACGGACAGGGCCTAAGAACACTGAAGCTTTCTTT.

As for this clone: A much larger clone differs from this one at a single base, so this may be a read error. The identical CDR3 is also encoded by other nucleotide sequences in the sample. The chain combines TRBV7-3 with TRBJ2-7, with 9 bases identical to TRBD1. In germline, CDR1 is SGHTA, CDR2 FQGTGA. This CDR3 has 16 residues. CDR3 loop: CASSLNSGTGMVEQYF. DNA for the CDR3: TGTGCCAGCAGCTTAAATTCAGGGACAGGGATGGTCGAGCAGTATTTC.

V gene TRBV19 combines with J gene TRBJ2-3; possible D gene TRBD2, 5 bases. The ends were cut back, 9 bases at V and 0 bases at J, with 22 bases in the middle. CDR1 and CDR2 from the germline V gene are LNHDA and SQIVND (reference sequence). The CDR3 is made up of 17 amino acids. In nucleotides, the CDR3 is TGTGCCAGAACGACCGGGGTCGACACCCTGAGCACAGATACGCAGTATTTT. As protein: CARTTGVDTLSTDTQYF.